This passage covers 31 T cell receptor beta chains from one sample sequenced in a study of blood T cells in healthy people across ages. The second PCR ran about 6 to 11 cycles with a sample-barcoded 5' primer and J-beta primers. TCRdb ran MiXCR on the 5' RACE reads and lists one entry per CDR3 protein. This sample carries hundreds of thousands of distinct CDR3 sequences, approximately 43% of them seen once, and the ten largest clones take 20% to 25%. The sample taken for sequencing was blood. These receptors all stem from a woman in her sixties or seventies in good health.

This clonotype was seen ten or more times. The chain joins TRBV29-1 to TRBJ1-2; the D gene is possibly TRBD1 (6 bases). This CDR3 has 12 residues. Trimming stripped 6 bases from V and 7 bases from J, with 15 bases between. Germline V gene data show CDR1 as SQVTM and CDR2 as ANQGSEA. The CDR3 protein is CSVFRGAGGYTF. CDR3 sequence (DNA): TGCAGCGTATTTCGGGGGGCCGGTGGCTACACCTTC. Full variable domain (missing parts from reference TRBV29-1 and TRBJ1-2): SAVISQKPSRDICQRGTSLTIQCQVDSQVTMMFWYRQQPGQSLTLIATANQGSEATYESGFVIDKFPISRPNLTFSTLTVSNMSPEDSSIYLCSVFRGAGGYTFGSGTRLTVV.

The chain carries TRBV3-1 and TRBJ2-3; 8 bases map to TRBD2. V lost 4 bases, J lost 2 bases, and 8 bases stayed unmatched. In germline, CDR1 is LGHDT, CDR2 YNNKEL (reference sequence). This CDR3 contains 16 residues. DNA for the CDR3: TGTGCCAGCAGCCTTCCGGGCGGGGGGCCCACAGATACGCAGTATTTT. This translates into CASSLPGGGPTDTQYF.

Here the CDR3 reads CASSLTYTSTDTQYF. CDR3 DNA: TGTGCCAGCAGCTTAACGTACACTAGCACAGATACGCAGTATTTT. The chain carries TRBV7-3 and TRBJ2-3, with D uncertain. Germline CDR1 and CDR2: SGHTA and FQGTGA. The V gene lost 0 bases and the J gene lost 0 bases, with 7 bases spanning the gap. The CDR3 length is 15 residues.

This clonotype occurred many times. The chain carries TRBV4-3 and TRBJ2-5; no reliable D call. V was shortened by 0 bases and J by 2 bases, with 10 bases between the two germline ends. The CDR3 loop spans 15 amino acids. Germline-derived CDR1 and CDR2 are LGHNA and YSLEER. CDR3 residues: CASSQEIGRQETQYF. CDR3 DNA: TGCGCCAGCAGCCAAGAGATCGGCAGACAAGAGACCCAGTACTTC.

V is TRBV11-2 and J is TRBJ2-5; TRBD2 matches at 12 bases. After removal of 3 bases from V and 3 bases from J, the junction contained 20 bases not matched to a gene. The germline V gene encodes CDR1 SGHAT and CDR2 FQNNGV. CDR3 length: 21 amino acids. The CDR3 DNA reads as TGTGCCAGCAGCTTGTTTTCGGCCCGGACTAGCGGGATTCTACCGAAAGAGACCCAGTACTTC. The encoded protein is CASSLFSARTSGILPKETQYF.

This clonotype showed up many times. This rearrangement joins TRBV21-1 to TRBJ2-7; the D call TRBD2 from the table was never checked on the DNA. TRBV21-1 is marked as a pseudogene. The CDR3 loop spans 19 amino acids. As DNA, the CDR3 is TGTGCCAGCAGCACCTGGGACAGAACCGGGACTAGTAAGTACCACGAGCAGTACTTC. Its protein is CASSTWDRTGTSKYHEQYF.

The chain is built from TRBV12-3 or TRBV12-4 and TRBJ2-5; tentatively, D is TRBD2 (5 bases). V lost 5 bases and J 11 bases, leaving 15 bases between the germline ends. CDR3 length equals 12 residues. The CDR3 sequence is CASSEAGVEQYF. DNA of the CDR3: TGTGCCAGCAGTGAGGCGGGTGTGGAGCAGTACTTC.

The chain carries TRBV4-2 and TRBJ2-7, with 9 bases identical to TRBD2. The CDR3 has 16 amino acids. V gave up 1 base and J gave up 0 bases; unmatched junction bases: 4. CDR1 is LGHNA, CDR2 YNFKEQ, per germline. CDR3 nucleotide sequence: TGTGCCAGCAGCCAAGCTAGCGGGGTAAGCTCCTACGAGCAGTACTTC. It translates to CASSQASGVSSYEQYF.

In this sample, this clonotype turned up a few times. CDR3 sequence reads: CASSQGSSYNSPLHF. The CDR3 nucleotides read TGTGCCAGCAGCCAGGGGAGCTCCTATAATTCACCCCTCCACTTT. The genes are TRBV7-3 and TRBJ1-6, with D possibly being TRBD1 (6 bases). CDR1 is SGHTA, CDR2 FQGTGA, per germline. V shed 5 bases and J shed 0 bases, with 8 bases lying between them. This CDR3 spans 15 amino acids.

The rearrangement uses TRBV5-1 and TRBJ2-5; possibly TRBD2 for D (6 bases). Trimming pared 3 bases from V and 1 base from J, leaving 16 bases between. The germline V gene has CDR1 SGHRS and CDR2 YFSETQ. This CDR3 region has 16 residues. In DNA form, the CDR3 reads TGCGCCAGCAGCTCCGGGACTGATACTTTCCAAGAGACCCAGTACTTC. Translated: CASSSGTDTFQETQYF.

The chain joins TRBV7-6 to TRBJ2-1; D is ambiguous. This CDR3 has 12 residues. Deletions cut 10 bases from V and 5 bases from J, with 12 bases between. Germline CDR1 reads SGHVS; CDR2 reads FNYEAQ. The CDR3 sequence is CATAGFNNEQFF. The CDR3, as DNA: TGTGCCACGGCCGGGTTTAACAATGAGCAGTTCTTC.

This clonotype was seen ten or more times. The chain joins TRBV12-3 or TRBV12-4 to TRBJ2-7, with TRBD2 identical over 8 bases. Trimming removed 7 bases from V and 0 bases from J; junction bases left unmatched: 8. The CDR3 is 15 residues long. This chain's CDR3 is CASTNGGGRSYEQYF. In nucleotides, the CDR3 is TGTGCCAGCACCAACGGGGGGGGCCGCTCCTACGAGCAGTACTTC.

V is TRBV28 and J is TRBJ2-3; TRBD1 agrees at 8 bases. V lost 5 bases and J lost 0; bases outside the gene matches: 7. The germline gives CDR1 MDHEN, CDR2 SYDVKM. This CDR3 has 16 amino acids. The CDR3: CASSLSTGASTDTQYF. DNA for the CDR3: TGTGCCAGCAGTCTCTCGACAGGGGCTAGCACAGATACGCAGTATTTT.

With respect to this clonotype: This could be a read error, since a much larger clone is one nucleotide away. The chain combines TRBV7-9 with TRBJ2-5; either TRBD1 or TRBD2 may supply D (6 bases each). The CDR3 is 15 residues long. The germline CDR1 and CDR2 sequences are SEHNR and FQNEAQ (reference sequence). V was shortened by 3 bases and J by 3 bases, with 14 bases between the two germline ends. The CDR3 nucleotides read TGTGCCAGCAGCTTGGTAGACAGGAGGGAAGAGACCCAGTACTTC. This translates into CASSLVDRREETQYF.

This clonotype has ten or more counts. CDR3 bases: TGTGCCAGCAGCCAAGATCAGACAGGCCACTATGGCTACACCTTC. Translation: CASSQDQTGHYGYTF. The chain employs TRBV3-1 and TRBJ1-2; D possibly corresponds to TRBD1 (6 bases). This CDR3 contains 15 residues. V was cut by 0 bases and J by 3 bases, with 11 bases left in between. CDR1 LGHDT and CDR2 YNNKEL come from the germline V gene (reference sequence). The full variable domain, rest sourced from reference TRBV3-1 and TRBJ1-2, is DTAVSQTPKYLVTQMGNDKSIKCEQNLGHDTMYWYKQDSKKFLKIMFSYNNKELIINETVPNRFSPKSPDKAHLNLHINSLELGDSAVYFCASSQDQTGHYGYTFGSGTRLTVV.

This clonotype turned up a few times. The chain uses TRBV20-1 and TRBJ1-5, with TRBD1 matching 8 bases. The V gene's germline CDR1 is DFQATT and CDR2 SNEGSKA (reference sequence). This CDR3 contains 18 residues. J was trimmed by 0 bases and V by 5 bases; bases with no gene match: 15. CDR3 loop: CSAGPAGGGVNSNQPQHF. CDR3 nucleotide sequence: TGCAGTGCTGGCCCCGCAGGGGGCGGGGTGAATAGCAATCAGCCCCAGCATTTT.

CDR3 coding DNA: TGCGCCAGCAGCTTTTGGTTTGGGGGACCTAACTATGGCTACACCTTC. Translation gives CASSFWFGGPNYGYTF. The chain couples TRBV5-1 to TRBJ1-2, with D tentatively TRBD1 (5 bases). The CDR3 runs to 16 residues. The V end was cut by 2 bases, the J end by 0 bases, with 14 bases between. Germline V lookup: CDR1 SGHRS, CDR2 YFSETQ.

This clonotype was seen many times. The V call is TRBV7-2, the J call TRBJ2-1; TRBD2 matches 14 bases. CDR3 size: 16 residues. V trimming: 3 bases; J trimming: 8 bases; junction bases outside the gene matches: 6. CDR1 and CDR2 (germline): SGHTA, FQGNSA. The CDR3: CASSFGTSGGWDEQFF. As DNA, the CDR3 is TGTGCCAGCAGCTTCGGGACTAGCGGGGGCTGGGATGAGCAGTTCTTC. Together with reference TRBV7-2 and TRBJ2-1, the CDR3 gives the full variable domain: GAGVSQSPSNKVTEKGKDVELRCDPISGHTALYWYRQSLGQGLEFLIYFQGNSAPDKSGLPSDRFSAERTGGSVSTLTIQRTQQEDSAVYLCASSFGTSGGWDEQFFGPGTRLTVL.

This clonotype was found a few times. This sequence joins TRBV20-1 and TRBJ1-5; 8 bases agree with TRBD1. CDR3 length equals 16 residues. The junction had 10 bases not matched to a gene; V was cut back by 4 bases and J by 2 bases. Germline loops: CDR1 DFQATT, CDR2 SNEGSKA (reference sequence). Here the CDR3 DNA reads TGCAGTGCTATCCCCTGGGGGACAGGACGCAATCAGCCCCAGCATTTT. This encodes CSAIPWGTGRNQPQHF.

V gene TRBV7-9 combines with J gene TRBJ1-2, with a possible D match to TRBD1 (5 bases). Trimming stripped 10 bases from V and 5 bases from J, with 11 bases between. Germline lookup yields CDR1 SEHNR and CDR2 FQNEAQ (reference sequence). This CDR3 region has 11 residues. The CDR3 sequence: CAMDGGYGYTF. The CDR3 DNA reads TGTGCCATGGACGGGGGGTATGGCTACACCTTC.

V and J are TRBV27 and TRBJ2-3; D assignment may be TRBD1 or TRBD2 (6 bases each). With 6 bases removed from V and 2 bases from J, the gap between germline ends came to 15 bases. CDR3 length: 15 amino acids. Germline V gives CDR1 MNHEY, CDR2 SMNVEV (reference sequence). CDR3 sequence (DNA): TGTGCCAGCAGCCACACGGGGGCGAACACAGATACGCAGTATTTT. As protein: CASSHTGANTDTQYF.

The gene calls are TRBV27 and TRBJ2-1; 8 nucleotides align to TRBD2. Losses at the gene ends were 4 bases for V and 4 bases for J; bases not matched to a gene: 3. CDR3 length: 14 residues. Germline values: CDR1 MNHEY, CDR2 SMNVEV (reference sequence). As DNA, the CDR3 is TGTGCCAGCAGTTACCAGCGGGGGTACAATGAGCAGTTCTTC. Translation: CASSYQRGYNEQFF.

The chain recombines TRBV20-1 with TRBJ2-7; 10 nucleotides line up with TRBD2. The V gene's germline CDR1 is DFQATT and CDR2 SNEGSKA (reference sequence). V lost 0 bases, J lost 0 bases, and 11 bases stayed unmatched. This CDR3 comprises 18 residues. The CDR3 bases are TGCAGTGCTAGAGAGGCTAGCGGGAGATCGGGGGGCTCCTACGAGCAGTACTTC. Translating it yields CSAREASGRSGGSYEQYF.

The chain couples TRBV20-1 to TRBJ1-1; D is perhaps TRBD1 (5 bases). With 6 bases removed from V and 6 bases from J, the gap between germline ends came to 23 bases. Germline V lookup: CDR1 DFQATT, CDR2 SNEGSKA (reference sequence). This CDR3 contains 15 residues. DNA of the CDR3: TGCAGTGCCGGGGACGCCGGGAACACTTATTCTGAAGCTTTCTTT. It translates to CSAGDAGNTYSEAFF.

This clonotype was observed many times. The chain uses TRBV4-1 and TRBJ2-7, with D unclear. This CDR3 has 15 residues. Germline assignment: CDR1 MGHRA and CDR2 YSYEKL. The V end lost 0 bases, the J end lost 2 bases, and 11 bases lay between the germline ends. CDR3 region: CASSQERATPYEQYF. The CDR3 DNA reads as TGCGCCAGCAGCCAAGAACGAGCAACCCCCTACGAGCAGTACTTC.

As for this clonotype: A read error may explain this, as a much larger clone is one base away. This chain links TRBV7-3 with TRBJ2-1; D unresolved. The length of the CDR3 is 13 residues. Germline CDR1 is SGHTA and CDR2 is FQGTGA. The CDR3 protein is CASSSGPNNGQFF. The CDR3 nucleotides are TGTGCCAGCAGCTCCGGGCCAAACAATGGGCAGTTCTTC. Full variable domain (rest looked up from reference TRBV7-3 and TRBJ2-1): GAGVSQTPSNKVTEKGKYVELRCDPISGHTALYWYRQSLGQGPEFLIYFQGTGAADDSGLPNDRFFAVRPEGSVSTLKIQRTERGDSAVYLCASSSGPNNGQFFGPGTRLTVL.

The chain has TRBV7-2 and TRBJ2-1, with 9 bases that match TRBD2. The CDR3 spans 19 residues. The ends lost 4 bases at V and 2 bases at J; junction bases unmatched: 15. Per the germline V gene, CDR1 is SGHTA and CDR2 is FQGNSA. The CDR3 spells CASSWGLAGESPTYNEQFF. The CDR3 region has the DNA TGTGCCAGCAGCTGGGGATTAGCGGGAGAGAGCCCTACCTACAATGAGCAGTTCTTC. The full variable domain, with the rest looked up from reference TRBV7-2 and TRBJ2-1, is GAGVSQSPSNKVTEKGKDVELRCDPISGHTALYWYRQSLGQGLEFLIYFQGNSAPDKSGLPSDRFSAERTGGSVSTLTIQRTQQEDSAVYLCASSWGLAGESPTYNEQFFGPGTRLTVL.

In this sample, this clonotype turned up a few times. The chain joins TRBV7-3 to TRBJ2-1; 9 bases are shared with TRBD2. CDR1 and CDR2 from the germline V gene are SGHTA and FQGTGA. Trimming cost V 1 base and J 7 bases; bases outside gene matches: 8. CDR3 length: 16 amino acids. This chain's CDR3 is CASSLRNSGRFNEQFF. The CDR3 coding sequence is TGTGCCAGCAGCTTAAGAAATAGCGGGAGATTTAATGAGCAGTTCTTC.

This chain joins TRBV6-2 or TRBV6-3 and TRBJ2-2; TRBD1 might be the D (6 bases). From germline, CDR1 is MNHEY and CDR2 SVGEGT. There are 16 residues in the CDR3. Trimming pared 6 bases from V and 0 bases from J, leaving 14 bases between. The CDR3 loop reads CASSPRTDANTGELFF. DNA of the CDR3: TGTGCCAGCAGCCCCCGGACAGACGCGAACACCGGGGAGCTGTTTTTT.

The V call is TRBV5-1, the J call TRBJ2-1; D remains unclear. Trimming shortened V by 4 bases and J by 5 bases, and 10 bases separated the two germline ends. Germline V gene sequence: CDR1 SGHRS, CDR2 YFSETQ. The CDR3 is 13 amino acids. CDR3 protein: CASSPARDNEQFF. CDR3 DNA sequence: TGCGCCAGCAGCCCCGCCCGGGACAATGAGCAGTTCTTC.

This chain links TRBV6-1 with TRBJ2-5; D remains unclear. The CDR3 is 14 amino acids. Per germline, CDR1 MNHNS and CDR2 SASEGT. V dropped 2 bases and J dropped 1 base, with 8 bases sitting between them. The CDR3 DNA sequence: TGTGCCAGCAGTGAATCACGACTCCAAGAGACCCAGTACTTC. It codes for CASSESRLQETQYF.